Detailed here is one T cell receptor beta chain. The antigen is undetermined. Profiling relied on immunoSEQ multiplex PCR, and the TCRdb table lists in-frame clones only, not all of them. The data show 300,000 to 450,000 clones, around 92% seen once. This sample stems from a study of Ad26.COV2.S vaccination and SARS-CoV-2 variants. Study-wide points: Vaccinees reportedly had broad spike-specific CD8+ and CD4+ T cell responses. Whether participants received vaccine or placebo, their non-spike TCR breadth was similar. It was vaccine recipients, not placebo recipients, who had the higher spike-specific TCR breadth.

The germline gives CDR1 LNHDA, CDR2 SQIVND (reference sequence). This CDR3 comprises 14 residues. Trimming shortened V by 3 bases and J by 6 bases, and 14 bases separated the two germline ends. The sequencing here drew on peripheral blood, taken after recovery from COVID-19. The clonotype originates from a human donor who had recovered from COVID-19. The chain employs TRBV19 and TRBJ1-1; D gene unclear. The CDR3 spells CASSMVGRGAEAFF. For the CDR3, the DNA is TGTGCCAGTAGTATGGTAGGGCGTGGCGCTGAAGCTTTCTTT.